There are a few counts of the clone carrying this T cell receptor beta chain. These data come from a study of blood T cell repertoires in COVID-19. Repertoires were generated with immunoSEQ multiplex PCR, while TCRdb's copy carries only in-frame clones and drops some. This sample has around 280,000 clones, with roughly 91% found just once. Germline CDR1 and CDR2: MRHNA and SNTAGT. V gave up 2 bases and J gave up 8 bases, with 6 bases separating them. This CDR3 comprises 12 residues. The chain couples TRBV6-4 to TRBJ1-4, with D hard to call. The source is a young woman with COVID-19, enrolled during active disease. Material: peripheral blood. This CDR3 is CASSDLREKLFF. The CDR3 nucleotides read TGTGCCAGCAGTGACCTCCGGGAAAAACTGTTTTTT.